The rows below give T cell receptor beta chains drawn from one sample of a study of T cells in Graves' hyperthyroidism and ophthalmopathy. A single record per CDR3 protein comes from TCRdb applying MiXCR to the multiplex PCR reads. This sample has approximately 560,000 distinct CDR3 sequences, with roughly 46% found just once. Sample: peripheral blood or thyroid tissue (not recorded which). These receptors originate from a woman in her late teens or twenties with Graves' hyperthyroidism. Each CDR3 is given with its conserved first and last residue. D genes are given only for firm matches. Size values are once, few and many counts, or a class for expanded clones, and some rows have none.

V	J	size	D	CDR3	DNA
TRBV29-1	TRBJ1-1	.	.	CSQDSVVGTEAFF	TGCAGCCAAGATTCGGTGGTAGGCACTGAAGCTTTCTTT
TRBV7-8	TRBJ2-5	.	.	CASSDLGGSNTQETQCF	TGTGCCAGCAGCGACTTGGGAGGCAGCAATACTCAAGAGACCCAGTGCTTC
TRBV10-3	TRBJ2-3	.	.	CAIGGEDTQYF	TGTGCCATCGGTGGGGAAGATACGCAGTATTTT
TRBV10-3	TRBJ1-1	many	.	CAISESQGSEAFF	TGTGCCATCAGTGAGTCGCAGGGATCGGAAGCTTTCTTT
TRBV20-1	TRBJ1-2	.	TRBD1	CSAPGQGYGYTF	TGCAGTGCCCCGGGACAGGGCTATGGCTACACCTTC
TRBV7-9	TRBJ1-1	.	TRBD1	CASSRTGAGAFF	TGTGCCAGCAGCAGAACAGGGGCGGGAGCTTTCTTT
TRBV7-8	TRBJ1-1	many	.	CASSLISTEAFF	TGTGCCAGCAGCTTGATAAGCACTGAAGCTTTCTTT
TRBV19	TRBJ2-7	.	.	CATRGREQYF	TGTGCCACCCGTGGGAGGGAGCAGTACTTC
TRBV15	TRBJ2-5	.	.	CATSRVTAGTQYF	TGTGCCACCAGCAGAGTTACCGCCGGGACCCAGTACTTC
TRBV10-3	TRBJ2-3	many	TRBD1	CASGTGGADTQYF	TGTGCCAGCGGGACAGGGGGCGCAGATACGCAGTATTTT
TRBV11-2	TRBJ2-5	.	TRBD2	CASSSGTSGREETQYF	TGTGCCAGCAGCTCCGGGACTAGCGGAAGGGAAGAGACCCAGTACTTC
TRBV10-3	TRBJ2-5	.	.	CAISDPTDSGGRETQYF	TGTGCCATCAGTGACCCGACCGACTCTGGGGGTCGCGAGACCCAGTACTTC
TRBV25-1	TRBJ2-7	.	TRBD1	CASSYSGRDRSYEQYF	TGTGCCAGCAGTTACTCGGGCCGGGACAGGAGCTACGAGCAGTACTTC
TRBV2	TRBJ1-4	many	TRBD1	CASSEGTGLEKLFF	TGTGCCAGCAGTGAAGGGACAGGGCTTGAAAAACTGTTTTTT
TRBV5-1	TRBJ1-1	.	.	CASKWTVNTEAFF	TGCGCCAGCAAATGGACGGTGAACACTGAAGCTTTCTTT
TRBV19	TRBJ2-5	.	.	CASSISGKLETQYF	TGTGCCAGTAGTATATCCGGGAAATTAGAGACCCAGTACTTC
TRBV19	TRBJ2-7	.	TRBD2	CASKTLADSYEQYF	TGTGCCAGTAAAACACTAGCGGACTCCTACGAGCAGTACTTC
TRBV20-1	TRBJ1-2	few	TRBD1	CSGEGAHGYTF	TGCAGTGGGGAGGGGGCGCATGGCTACACCTTC
TRBV2	TRBJ2-7	many	TRBD1	CASSSTGFEQYF	TGTGCCAGCAGTTCGACAGGGTTCGAGCAGTACTTC
TRBV29-1	TRBJ1-4	many	.	CSVEQGSEKLFF	TGCAGCGTTGAACAGGGATCGGAAAAACTGTTTTTT
TRBV7-2	TRBJ1-5	.	.	CASSHPVFSNQPQHF	TGTGCCAGCAGTCATCCTGTTTTTAGCAATCAGCCCCAGCATTTT
TRBV20-1	TRBJ2-7	few	.	CSAREMGSYEQYF	TGCAGTGCTAGAGAGATGGGCTCCTACGAGCAGTACTTC
TRBV5-1	TRBJ1-2	.	.	CASSYDSGGYTF	TGCGCCAGCAGCTACGACAGTGGTGGCTACACCTTC
TRBV29-1	TRBJ2-7	.	.	CSAESRGAGEQYF	TGCAGCGCTGAGTCCAGGGGCGCAGGGGAGCAGTACTTC
TRBV19	TRBJ1-4	.	.	CASTLGGNGEKLFF	TGTGCCAGTACCCTAGGGGGTAATGGCGAAAAACTGTTTTTT
TRBV2	TRBJ1-2	.	.	CASSPMDGYGYTF	TGTGCCAGCAGTCCCATGGACGGATATGGCTACACCTTC
TRBV14	TRBJ1-5	many	.	CASSNGRPQHF	TGTGCCAGCAGCAACGGCCGGCCCCAGCATTTT
TRBV24-1	TRBJ2-7	.	TRBD1	CATSDPDRGNEQYF	TGTGCCACCAGTGATCCGGACAGGGGTAACGAGCAGTACTTC
TRBV25-1	TRBJ2-7	.	.	CASSESLYEQYF	TGTGCCAGCAGTGAATCTTTATACGAGCAGTACTTC
TRBV7-2	TRBJ1-6	.	.	CASSLTKAAGRYNSPLHF	TGTGCCAGCAGCTTGACTAAGGCGGCAGGGCGGTATAATTCACCCCTCCACTTT
TRBV29-1	TRBJ2-5	many	TRBD2	CSAQAGVETQYF	TGCAGCGCTCAAGCGGGAGTAGAGACCCAGTACTTC
TRBV12-3/TRBV12-4	TRBJ2-6	.	TRBD1	CASSFLTGGSGANVLTF	TGTGCCAGCAGTTTCCTGACAGGGGGCTCTGGGGCCAACGTCCTGACTTTC
TRBV29-1	TRBJ2-7	.	.	CSGTEGSEGYEQYF	TGCAGCGGTACCGAGGGGAGTGAAGGTTACGAGCAGTACTTC
TRBV10-3	TRBJ2-6	.	TRBD1	CAIRDRDRDSAGANVLTF	TGTGCCATCAGGGACCGGGACAGGGACTCAGCTGGGGCCAACGTCCTGACTTTC
TRBV15	TRBJ1-4	many	TRBD1	CATSRDTGTGNEKLFF	TGTGCCACCAGCAGAGATACGGGGACAGGCAATGAAAAACTGTTTTTT
TRBV6-2/TRBV6-3	TRBJ2-7	.	.	CASRLLGRTYEQYF	TGTGCCAGCAGATTACTAGGGCGTACCTACGAGCAGTACTTC
TRBV20-1	TRBJ2-7	.	TRBD2	CSAREREQYYEQYF	TGCAGTGCTAGAGAGCGGGAGCAGTACTACGAGCAGTACTTC
TRBV12-3/TRBV12-4	TRBJ2-5	.	TRBD2	CASSLALAGGPETQYF	TGTGCCAGCAGTTTAGCACTAGCGGGAGGGCCTGAGACCCAGTACTTC
TRBV12-3/TRBV12-4	TRBJ2-6	.	TRBD1	CASSPIPGQNSGANVLTF	TGTGCCAGCAGTCCCATACCGGGACAGAACTCTGGGGCCAACGTCCTGACTTTC
TRBV24-1	TRBJ2-2	.	TRBD2	CATSDSIGTSGELSF	TGTGCCACCAGTGATTCAATCGGGACTAGCGGGGAGCTGTCTTTT